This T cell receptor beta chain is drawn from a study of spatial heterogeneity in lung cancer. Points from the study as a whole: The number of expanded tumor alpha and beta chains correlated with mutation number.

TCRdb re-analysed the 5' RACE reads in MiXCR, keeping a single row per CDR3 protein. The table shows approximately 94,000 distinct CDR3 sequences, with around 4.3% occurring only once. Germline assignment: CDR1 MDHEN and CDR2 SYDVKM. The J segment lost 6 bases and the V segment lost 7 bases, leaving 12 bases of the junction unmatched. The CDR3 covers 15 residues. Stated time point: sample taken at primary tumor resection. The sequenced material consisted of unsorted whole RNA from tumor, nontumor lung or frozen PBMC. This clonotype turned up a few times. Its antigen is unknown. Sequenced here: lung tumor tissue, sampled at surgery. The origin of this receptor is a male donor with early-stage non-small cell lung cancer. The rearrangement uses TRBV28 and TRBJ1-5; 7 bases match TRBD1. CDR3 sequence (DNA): TGTGCCAGCAAGATAACAGGGGATGGGGGTCAGCCCCAGCATTTT. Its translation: CASKITGDGGQPQHF.